This T cell receptor beta chain originates from a study of blood T cell repertoires in COVID-19 (dated by TCRdb to between 2020 and 2021). Some background on the complete study: Samples covering the acute and convalescent phases of COVID-19 were provided by collaborators in the United States, Italy and Spain. Subjects who had been exposed to COVID-19, were actively infected with it, or had recovered from it provided the deeply sampled blood TCRbeta repertoires that made up the dataset. Sample metadata almost always included a de-identified subject ID, COVID-19 status, age in years and sex. The repertoires were released in a freely available public database intended as a resource for research on the immune response to SARS-CoV-2. The prospective study material was composed of cDNA or gDNA derived from T cells, B-cell-depleted T cells, or PBMCs. The samples were drawn from two sources: the first 160 participants of the ongoing ImmuneRACE study, and about 1,300 subjects contributed by 6 global collaborators. Where available, HLA class I and class II types were taken from metadata supplied by the sample provider and were not determined by assay-based typing. Paper-wide results and their limitations: The amount of clinical and demographic metadata varied by source and participant and was provided uncurated.

The CDR3, from cysteine to phenylalanine, totals 16 residues. Of the read, only the CDR3 DNA is kept; its 48 bases are in frame from base 1. Looking up the germline V gene (reference sequence) yields CDR1 LNHDA and CDR2 SQIVND. Trimming removed 4 bases from V and 3 bases from J, leaving 18 bases between the germline ends. TCRbeta CDR3 regions were amplified from genomic DNA using the immunoSEQ Assay, a bias-controlled multiplex PCR. As for the authors' bioinformatics: The number of nucleated cells in each sample was estimated from the amplification of reference gene primers within the assay. To quantify the absolute abundance of each unique TCRbeta CDR3 rearrangement, sequence reads were collapsed and filtered. Productive Simpson clonality was computed per sample as the square root of Simpson's diversity index over productive rearrangements. The table comes from immuneACCESS by way of TCRdb, which keeps in-frame sequences with V and J called. Part of the clones is missing from these tables; in studies checked, under half for an unresolved V gene and the rest for unknown reasons. D and trimming were read from the DNA, whereas the V and J calls and clone size are those reported in that table. The sample table shows 180,000 or so clones, and 65% to 85% are seen once. The ten largest clones add up to roughly 4% of the sample.

Enrolling through a virtual design, the prospective study's participants ranged in age from roughly 18 to 100 years and lived across approximately 25 United States geographic areas. To assign participants to cohorts, the prospective study relied on clinical history that participants themselves reported in a screening survey and a study questionnaire. Mobile phlebotomists in the prospective study collected whole blood, serum and a nasopharyngeal or oropharyngeal swab from every participant. Over a roughly 2-month period, participants in the prospective study had the option of providing additional blood draws and questionnaires. Before DNA extraction, prospective study blood samples were shipped either frozen or at room temperature. As to this clone: Its target antigen remains unknown. Within one base of it there is no much larger clone, and no base qualities were kept.

The V gene is TRBV19 and the J gene is TRBJ2-5; 6 matching bases give a weak D call of TRBD2. This sequence was found in a woman between 45 and 60 years old in a cohort exposed to, infected with or recovered from COVID-19 (not recorded which). Sample: PBMCs or T cells enriched from blood (not recorded which). This receptor carries the CDR3 CASSTYGGGAKETQYF. The bases are TGTGCCAGTAGTACCTACGGCGGAGGGGCGAAAGAGACCCAGTACTTC.